This entry concerns a single TCR beta chain. The sample belongs to a study of blood T cell repertoires in COVID-19. Measured with immunoSEQ multiplex PCR; TCRdb has only the in-frame clones, and not every one. The sample shows tens of thousands of clones, about 77% of them seen only once. With 0 bases removed from V and 0 bases from J, the gap between germline ends came to 9 bases. The length of the CDR3 is 16 residues. Per germline, CDR1 LNHNV and CDR2 YYDKDF (reference sequence). Source material: peripheral blood. This TCR came from a human donor in a cohort sampled during active COVID-19. J is TRBJ1-3 and V is TRBV15; D gene ambiguous. The CDR3 coding sequence is TGTGCCACCAGCAGAGATCGCGGGCGCTCTGGAAACACCATATATTTT. It encodes CATSRDRGRSGNTIYF.